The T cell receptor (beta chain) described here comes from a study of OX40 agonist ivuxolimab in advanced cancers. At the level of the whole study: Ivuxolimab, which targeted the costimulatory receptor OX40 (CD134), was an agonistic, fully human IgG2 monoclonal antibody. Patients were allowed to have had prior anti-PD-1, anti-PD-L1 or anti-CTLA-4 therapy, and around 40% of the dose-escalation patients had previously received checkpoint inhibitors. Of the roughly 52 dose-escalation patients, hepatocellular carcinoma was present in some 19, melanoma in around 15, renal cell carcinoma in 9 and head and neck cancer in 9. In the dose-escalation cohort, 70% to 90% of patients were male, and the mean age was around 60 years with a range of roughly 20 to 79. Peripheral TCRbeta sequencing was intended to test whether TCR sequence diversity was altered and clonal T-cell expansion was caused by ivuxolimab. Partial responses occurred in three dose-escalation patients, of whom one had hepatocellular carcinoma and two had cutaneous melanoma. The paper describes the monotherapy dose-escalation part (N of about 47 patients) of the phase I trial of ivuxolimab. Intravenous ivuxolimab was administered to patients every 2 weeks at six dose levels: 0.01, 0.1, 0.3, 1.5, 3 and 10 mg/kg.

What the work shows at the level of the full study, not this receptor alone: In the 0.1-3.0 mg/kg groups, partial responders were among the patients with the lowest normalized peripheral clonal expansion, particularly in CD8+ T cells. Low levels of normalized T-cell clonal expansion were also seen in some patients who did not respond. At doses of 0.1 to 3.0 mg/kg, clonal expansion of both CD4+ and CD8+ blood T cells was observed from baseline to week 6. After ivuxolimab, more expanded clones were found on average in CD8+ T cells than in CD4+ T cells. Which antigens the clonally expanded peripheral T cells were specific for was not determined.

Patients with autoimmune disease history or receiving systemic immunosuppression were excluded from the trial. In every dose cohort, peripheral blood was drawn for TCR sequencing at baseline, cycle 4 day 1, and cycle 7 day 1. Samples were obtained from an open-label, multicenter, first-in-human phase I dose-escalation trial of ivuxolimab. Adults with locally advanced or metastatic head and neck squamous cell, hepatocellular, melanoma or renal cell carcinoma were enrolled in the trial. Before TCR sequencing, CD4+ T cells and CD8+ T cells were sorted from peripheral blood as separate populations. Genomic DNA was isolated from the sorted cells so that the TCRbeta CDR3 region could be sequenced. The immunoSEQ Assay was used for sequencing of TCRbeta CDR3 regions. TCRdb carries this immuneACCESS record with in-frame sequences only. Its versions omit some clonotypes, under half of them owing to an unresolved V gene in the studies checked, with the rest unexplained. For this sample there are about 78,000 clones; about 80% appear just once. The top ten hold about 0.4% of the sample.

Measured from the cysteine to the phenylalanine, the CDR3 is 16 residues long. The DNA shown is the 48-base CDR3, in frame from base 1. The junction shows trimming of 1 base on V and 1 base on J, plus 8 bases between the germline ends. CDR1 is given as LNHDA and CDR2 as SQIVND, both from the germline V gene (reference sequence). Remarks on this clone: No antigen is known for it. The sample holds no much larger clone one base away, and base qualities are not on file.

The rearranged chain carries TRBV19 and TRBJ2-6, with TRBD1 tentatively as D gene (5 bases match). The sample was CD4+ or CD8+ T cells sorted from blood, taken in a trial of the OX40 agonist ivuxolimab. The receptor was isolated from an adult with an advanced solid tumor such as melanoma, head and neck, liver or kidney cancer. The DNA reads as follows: TGTGCCAGTAGTATAGGAAGGGGTTCTGGGGCCAACGTCCTGACTTTC. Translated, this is CASSIGRGSGANVLTF.